This is a list of T cell receptor beta chains from one sample in a study of blood T cell repertoires in COVID-19. The assay was immunoSEQ multiplex PCR, and TCRdb's table has in-frame clones only and misses some. This table holds around 330,000 clones, 88% found once. The material sequenced was peripheral blood. The origin of the receptors is a woman in her forties or fifties with active or convalescent COVID-19. Each CDR3 is given with its conserved first and last residue. The D gene is left open where the match is weak. Expanded clones are given a class, and other clones once, few, many or no size at all.

v_call: TRBV4-1
j_call: TRBJ1-6
d_call: .
clone_size: .
cdr3_nt: TGCGCCAGCAGCCAAGAACGACAGAGCTCCTATAATTCACCCCTCCACTTT
cdr3_aa: CASSQERQSSYNSPLHF

v_call: TRBV5-1
j_call: TRBJ1-2
d_call: TRBD1
clone_size: few
cdr3_nt: TGCGCCAGCAGCTTGGAGCAGGGACAGGGCGGAGGCTACACCTTC
cdr3_aa: CASSLEQGQGGGYTF

v_call: TRBV4-2
j_call: TRBJ2-4
d_call: TRBD1
clone_size: .
cdr3_nt: TGTGCCAGCAGCCAGGAAGGACAGGGGGTGGGCATTCAGTACTTC
cdr3_aa: CASSQEGQGVGIQYF

v_call: TRBV6-4
j_call: TRBJ2-1
d_call: .
clone_size: .
cdr3_nt: TGTGCCAGCAGACCCGAGGGCGGAAGCTCCTACAATGAGCAGTTCTTC
cdr3_aa: CASRPEGGSSYNEQFF

v_call: TRBV6-2/TRBV6-3
j_call: TRBJ2-1
d_call: TRBD2
clone_size: .
cdr3_nt: TGTGCCAGCAGTTCTAGCGGCATTTACAATGAGCAGTTCTTC
cdr3_aa: CASSSSGIYNEQFF

v_call: TRBV18
j_call: TRBJ2-7
d_call: TRBD2
clone_size: .
cdr3_nt: TGTGCCAGCTCACCGGGACTAGCGATTTCCTACGAGCAGTACTTC
cdr3_aa: CASSPGLAISYEQYF

v_call: TRBV18
j_call: TRBJ1-1
d_call: TRBD1
clone_size: .
cdr3_nt: TGTGCCAGCTCTTTCGGACAGGGCACTGAAGCTTTCTTT
cdr3_aa: CASSFGQGTEAFF

v_call: TRBV28
j_call: TRBJ1-5
d_call: .
clone_size: .
cdr3_nt: TGTGCCAGCAGCCCAGAGGGGGTCGGCAATCAGCCCCAGCATTTT
cdr3_aa: CASSPEGVGNQPQHF

v_call: TRBV4-1
j_call: TRBJ1-3
d_call: TRBD1
clone_size: .
cdr3_nt: TGCGCCAGCAGCCAGATGGACAGGGGCTTAGGAGGAAACACCATATATTTT
cdr3_aa: CASSQMDRGLGGNTIYF

v_call: TRBV5-4
j_call: TRBJ1-2
d_call: TRBD1
clone_size: once
cdr3_nt: TGTGCCAGCAGGGGACAGGGGGCCTATGGCTACACCTTC
cdr3_aa: CASRGQGAYGYTF

v_call: TRBV7-6
j_call: TRBJ1-1
d_call: .
clone_size: once
cdr3_nt: TGTGCCAGCAGCTTACGCCCTTTCTACCCAACTGAAGCTTTCTTT
cdr3_aa: CASSLRPFYPTEAFF

v_call: TRBV5-8
j_call: TRBJ2-3
d_call: TRBD1
clone_size: .
cdr3_nt: TGTGCCAGCAGCCCCGGGGACAGGGGGACAGATACGCAGTATTTT
cdr3_aa: CASSPGDRGTDTQYF

v_call: TRBV10-1
j_call: TRBJ1-5
d_call: .
clone_size: once
cdr3_nt: TGCGCCAGCAAAAGTCGGGTTACTAATCAGCCCCAGCATTTT
cdr3_aa: CASKSRVTNQPQHF

v_call: TRBV19
j_call: TRBJ2-2
d_call: .
clone_size: .
cdr3_nt: TGTGCCAGTAAAAGTGGAGGCACCGGGGAGCTGTTTTTT
cdr3_aa: CASKSGGTGELFF

v_call: TRBV30
j_call: TRBJ2-7
d_call: TRBD2
clone_size: .
cdr3_nt: TGTGCCTGGAGTGTGGGAGGGAGTACCTACGAGCAGTACTTC
cdr3_aa: CAWSVGGSTYEQYF

v_call: TRBV10-3
j_call: TRBJ2-7
d_call: TRBD1
clone_size: .
cdr3_nt: TGTGCCATCAGAGGGACAGGGGAAACCTACGAGCAGTACTTC
cdr3_aa: CAIRGTGETYEQYF